This T cell receptor beta chain stems from a study of breast tumors, draining lymph nodes, adjacent tissues (dated by TCRdb to about 2016). Regarding the study in general: The study compared TCR beta repertoires across tumor, adjacent nontumor tissue and axillary lymph nodes from breast cancer patients. The study was designed to assess the relationships and possible T-cell exchange between tumor, surrounding tissue and draining lymph node repertoires in human breast cancer.

Sequencing instrument: Illumina HiSeq 2000. TCR beta chain libraries were generated by multiplex PCR amplification. High-throughput sequencing was used to analyze the amplified TCR beta chain products. Using fastp trimming at Q25 and MiXCR clonotype assembly, TCRdb reanalyzed the public sequencing data and kept in-frame beta chains. Rows are unified per CDR3 protein, each entry keeping the most common DNA and genes. Present in this sample are roughly 70,000 distinct CDR3 sequences, about 40% of which were seen just once. The top ten constitute about 8.4% of the sample. In regard to this clonotype: Its antigen remains unidentified. One base away there is no much larger clone; base qualities are not given.

Overall results and qualifications from the work: The similarity between tumor and nontumor tissue repertoires was significantly greater in luminal-like breast cancer than in basal-like breast cancer. T-cell repertoire diversity in tumors was found to be lower than in lymph nodes but higher than in nontumor tissue, and preferential V and J gene usage was observed. The conclusion that tumor T cells originate in lymph nodes was presented as consistent with a hypothesis rather than as directly demonstrated. The data were judged consistent with most tumor T cells deriving from the lymph node and then expanding within tumor tissue.

From cysteine to phenylalanine, the CDR3 is 11 amino acids long. The DNA shown is the 33-base CDR3, in frame from base 1. The CDR1 and CDR2 encoded by the germline V gene are SQVTM and ANQGSEA. V and J are truncated by 6 bases and 5 bases respectively, leaving an intervening sequence of 10 bases. The TCR originated in a female donor with breast cancer. Some clones in this sample may be carry-over from other donors' samples. Sample: breast tumor tissue. The sequence joins TRBV29-1 to TRBJ1-2, with no confident D gene call. The DNA sequence is given as TGCAGCGTAGACACTTTGTATGGCTACACCTTC. Translated, this is CSVDTLYGYTF.